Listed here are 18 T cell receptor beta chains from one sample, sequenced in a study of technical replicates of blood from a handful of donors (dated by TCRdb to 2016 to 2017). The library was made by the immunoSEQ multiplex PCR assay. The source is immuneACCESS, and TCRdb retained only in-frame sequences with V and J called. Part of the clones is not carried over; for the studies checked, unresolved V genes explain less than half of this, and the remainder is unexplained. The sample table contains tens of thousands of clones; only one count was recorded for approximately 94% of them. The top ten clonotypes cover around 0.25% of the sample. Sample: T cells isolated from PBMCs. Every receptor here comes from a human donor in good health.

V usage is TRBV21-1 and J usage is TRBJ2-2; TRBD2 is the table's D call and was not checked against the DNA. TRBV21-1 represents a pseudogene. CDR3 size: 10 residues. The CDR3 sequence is CASPTGELFF. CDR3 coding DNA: TGTGCCAGTCCTACCGGGGAGCTGTTTTTT.

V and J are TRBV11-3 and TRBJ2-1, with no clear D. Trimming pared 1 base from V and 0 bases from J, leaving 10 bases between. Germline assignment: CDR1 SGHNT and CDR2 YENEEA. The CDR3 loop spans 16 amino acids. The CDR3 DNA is TGTGCCAGCAGCTTAGTCAGCTGGAGCTCCTACAATGAGCAGTTCTTC. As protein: CASSLVSWSSYNEQFF.

CDR3 residues: CASSPTGSIRNQPQHF. In DNA form, the CDR3 reads TGTGCCAGCAGCCCTACAGGGTCGATAAGGAATCAGCCCCAGCATTTT. The rearrangement joins TRBV9 to TRBJ1-5, with a possible D match to TRBD1 (6 bases). This CDR3 is 16 amino acids long. The V and J ends lost 4 bases and 4 bases respectively, with 18 bases between them. Germline V CDR1 and CDR2: SGDLS, YYNGEE.

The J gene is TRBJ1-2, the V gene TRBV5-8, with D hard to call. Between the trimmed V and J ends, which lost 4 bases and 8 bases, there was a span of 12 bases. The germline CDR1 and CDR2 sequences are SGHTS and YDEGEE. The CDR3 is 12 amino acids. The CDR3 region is CASSQRASGYTF. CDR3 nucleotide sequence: TGTGCCAGCAGCCAAAGAGCGAGCGGCTACACCTTC.

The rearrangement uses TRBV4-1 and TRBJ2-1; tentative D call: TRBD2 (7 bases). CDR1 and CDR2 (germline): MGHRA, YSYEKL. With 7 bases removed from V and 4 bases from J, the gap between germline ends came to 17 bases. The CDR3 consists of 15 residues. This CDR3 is CASTPGAGAYNEQFF. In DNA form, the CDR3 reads TGCGCCAGCACCCCAGGGGCGGGGGCTTACAATGAGCAGTTCTTC.

The CDR3 nucleotides are TGTGCCACCCCCCGGACGGACACGAACACCGGGGAGCTGTTTTTT. It translates to CATPRTDTNTGELFF. The chain uses TRBV6-1 and TRBJ2-2; D possibly corresponds to TRBD1 (5 bases). The germline gives CDR1 MNHNS, CDR2 SASEGT. The CDR3 is made up of 15 amino acids. With 10 bases removed from V and 0 bases from J, the gap between germline ends came to 15 bases.

This CDR3 is CASSLNHDRGEQYF. The CDR3 coding sequence is TGTGCCAGCAGTTTAAATCACGACAGGGGCGAGCAGTACTTC. V gene TRBV6-5 combines with J gene TRBJ2-7; 8 bases are a match to TRBD1. CDR3 size: 14 residues. Germline V lookup: CDR1 MNHEY, CDR2 SVGAGI. Trimming cost V 4 bases and J 6 bases; bases outside gene matches: 8.

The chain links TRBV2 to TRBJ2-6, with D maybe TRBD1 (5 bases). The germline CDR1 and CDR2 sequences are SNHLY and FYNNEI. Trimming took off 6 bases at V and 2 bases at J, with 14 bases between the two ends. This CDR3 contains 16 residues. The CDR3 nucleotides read TGTGCCAGCAGCAGGGTTGCATCTGCTGGGGCCAACGTCCTGACTTTC. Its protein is CASSRVASAGANVLTF.

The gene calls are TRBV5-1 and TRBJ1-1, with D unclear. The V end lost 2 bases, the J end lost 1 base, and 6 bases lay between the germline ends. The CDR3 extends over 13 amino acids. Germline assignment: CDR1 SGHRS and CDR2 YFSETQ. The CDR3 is CASSFSPNTEAFF. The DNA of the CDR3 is TGCGCCAGCAGCTTCTCTCCGAACACTGAAGCTTTCTTT.

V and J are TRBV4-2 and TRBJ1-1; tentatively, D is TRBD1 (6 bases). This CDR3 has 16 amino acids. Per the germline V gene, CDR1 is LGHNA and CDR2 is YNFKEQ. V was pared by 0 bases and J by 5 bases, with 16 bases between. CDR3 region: CASSQEEWGPGTEAFF. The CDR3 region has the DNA TGTGCCAGCAGCCAAGAAGAGTGGGGGCCGGGAACTGAAGCTTTCTTT.

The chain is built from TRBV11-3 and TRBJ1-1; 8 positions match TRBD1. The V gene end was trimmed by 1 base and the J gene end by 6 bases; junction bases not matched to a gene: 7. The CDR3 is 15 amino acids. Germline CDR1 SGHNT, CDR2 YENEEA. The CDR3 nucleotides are TGTGCCAGCAGCTTAGCCTCACAGGGGGAACCTGAAGCTTTCTTT. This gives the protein CASSLASQGEPEAFF.

CDR3 in DNA: TGTGCCTGGAGTGGGCAGGGGGCGAGTCAGCCCCAGCATTTT. It yields the protein CAWSGQGASQPQHF. This rearrangement joins TRBV30 to TRBJ1-5; 8 nucleotides align to TRBD1. This CDR3 is 14 amino acids long. Trimming removed 1 base from V and 6 bases from J; junction bases left unmatched: 5. The germline V gene has CDR1 GTSNPN and CDR2 SVGIG (reference sequence).

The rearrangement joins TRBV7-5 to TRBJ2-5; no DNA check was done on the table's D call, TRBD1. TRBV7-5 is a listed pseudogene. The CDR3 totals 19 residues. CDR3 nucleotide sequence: TGTGTCAGAAGCTTAGCGCACCCGACAGTTAGGTCAGTGTGGGAGACCCAGTACTTC. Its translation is CVRSLAHPTVRSVWETQYF.

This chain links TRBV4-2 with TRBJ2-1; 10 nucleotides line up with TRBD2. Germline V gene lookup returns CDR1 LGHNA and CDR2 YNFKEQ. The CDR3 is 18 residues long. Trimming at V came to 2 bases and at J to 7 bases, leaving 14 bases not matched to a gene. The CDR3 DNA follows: TGTGCCAGCAGCCAATATAGCGAGCGGGAGGGCTGGCGGAATGAGCAGTTCTTC. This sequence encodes CASSQYSEREGWRNEQFF.

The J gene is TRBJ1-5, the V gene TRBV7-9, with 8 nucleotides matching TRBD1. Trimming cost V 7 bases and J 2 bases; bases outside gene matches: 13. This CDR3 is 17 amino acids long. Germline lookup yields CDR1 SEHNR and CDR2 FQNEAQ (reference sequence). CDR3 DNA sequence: TGTGCCAGCACCCCCGGACAGGGTGGTAGAGGCAATCAGCCCCAGCATTTT. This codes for CASTPGQGGRGNQPQHF.

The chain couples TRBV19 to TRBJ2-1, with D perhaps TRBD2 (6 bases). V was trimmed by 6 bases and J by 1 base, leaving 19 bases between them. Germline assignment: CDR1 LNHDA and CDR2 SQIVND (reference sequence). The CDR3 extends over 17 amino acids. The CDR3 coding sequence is TGTGCCAGTAGACCCCTGGTGGGCGGGGCATCCTACAATGAGCAGTTCTTC. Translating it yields CASRPLVGGASYNEQFF.

CDR3 nucleotides: TGTGCCAGCAGCCAAGACGGTGAATTTGGGGCGTACGAGCAGTACTTC. Translation: CASSQDGEFGAYEQYF. The rearrangement links TRBV14 to TRBJ2-7; D is perhaps TRBD1 (5 bases). CDR1 and CDR2 (germline): SGHDN, FVKESK. Trimming left V 0 bases short and J 4 bases short, with 16 bases between. This CDR3 has 16 residues.

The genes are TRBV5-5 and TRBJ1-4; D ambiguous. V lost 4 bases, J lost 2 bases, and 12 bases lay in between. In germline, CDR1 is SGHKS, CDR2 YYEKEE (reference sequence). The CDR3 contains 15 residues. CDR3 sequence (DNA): TGTGCCAGCAGCGTGGCCACACAGACTAATGAAAAACTGTTTTTT. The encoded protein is CASSVATQTNEKLFF.